Listed below are T cell receptor beta chains from one sample, sequenced in a study of T cells expressing NK-cell markers. TCRdb reprocessed the 5' RACE reads; each CDR3 protein has one entry and no DNA is given. Its table records over 150,000 distinct CDR3 sequences. Sequenced input: blood T cells: a sorted CD56 or NKG2C T cell subset, CD4+ or CD8+ T cells, or bulk PBMC T cells (not recorded which). The origin of the receptors is a man aged 18-69 years in good health. The CDR3 runs from the conserved cysteine through the conserved F or W.

length: 14; J: TRBJ2-3; V: TRBV6-4; CDR3: CASSDWTKPDTQYF
length: 16; J: TRBJ1-2; V: TRBV10-3; CDR3: CAIREGGTEINYGYTF
length: 12; J: TRBJ1-3; V: TRBV12-3/TRBV12-4; CDR3: CASSYPRDTIYF
length: 15; J: TRBJ2-4; V: TRBV15; CDR3: CATSRDLGQGSIQYF
length: 15; J: TRBJ2-1; V: TRBV7-9; CDR3: CASSLADYSYNEQFF
length: 15; J: TRBJ2-1; V: TRBV19; CDR3: CASSMGLAGGREQFF
length: 16; J: TRBJ1-2; V: TRBV20-1; CDR3: CSARDPRQGPYYGYTF
length: 15; J: TRBJ2-1; V: TRBV5-1; CDR3: CASSYRQSSYNEQFF
length: 16; J: TRBJ1-1; V: TRBV7-6; CDR3: CASSFSVGIEYTEAFF
length: 14; J: TRBJ1-1; V: TRBV4-2; CDR3: CASSSIRGGTEAFF
length: 12; J: TRBJ1-6; V: TRBV6-5; CDR3: CASRGYNSPLHF
length: 17; J: TRBJ2-1; V: TRBV7-8; CDR3: CASSLRSGGASYNEQFF
length: 14; J: TRBJ2-1; V: TRBV7-2; CDR3: CASSRYMDERMQFF
length: 13; J: TRBJ2-1; V: TRBV7-9; CDR3: CASRHRDSHEQFF
length: 14; J: TRBJ1-2; V: TRBV27; CDR3: CATGSGTGFNGYTF
length: 15; J: TRBJ2-7; V: TRBV5-1; CDR3: CASSPGDRAAYEQYF
length: 15; J: TRBJ1-1; V: TRBV6-5; CDR3: CASSLGQGGTTEAFF
length: 16; J: TRBJ1-5; V: TRBV19; CDR3: CASSIDSTYGYQPQHF
length: 15; J: TRBJ1-1; V: TRBV5-6; CDR3: CASSSGGRTNTEAFF
length: 14; J: TRBJ1-2; V: TRBV5-6; CDR3: CASSLPGQEYGYTF
length: 15; J: TRBJ1-2; V: TRBV12-3/TRBV12-4; CDR3: CASSQYKTGLYGYTF
length: 15; J: TRBJ2-2; V: TRBV6-4; CDR3: CASSGRGRDTGELFF
length: 14; J: TRBJ2-2; V: TRBV12-3/TRBV12-4; CDR3: CASSFGPRTGELFF